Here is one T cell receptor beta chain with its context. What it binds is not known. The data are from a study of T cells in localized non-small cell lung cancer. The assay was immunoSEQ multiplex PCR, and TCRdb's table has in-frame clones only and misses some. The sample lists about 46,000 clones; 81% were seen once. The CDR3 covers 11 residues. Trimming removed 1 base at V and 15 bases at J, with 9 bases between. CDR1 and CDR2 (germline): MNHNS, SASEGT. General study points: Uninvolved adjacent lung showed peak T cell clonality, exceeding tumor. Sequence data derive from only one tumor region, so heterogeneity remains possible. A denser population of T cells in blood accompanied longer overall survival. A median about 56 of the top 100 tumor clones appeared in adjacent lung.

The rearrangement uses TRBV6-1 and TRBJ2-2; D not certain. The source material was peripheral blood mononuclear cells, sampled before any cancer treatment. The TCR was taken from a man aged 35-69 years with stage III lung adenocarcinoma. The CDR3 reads CASSEVFRVFF. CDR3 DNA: TGTGCCAGCAGTGAAGTTTTTAGAGTGTTTTTT.